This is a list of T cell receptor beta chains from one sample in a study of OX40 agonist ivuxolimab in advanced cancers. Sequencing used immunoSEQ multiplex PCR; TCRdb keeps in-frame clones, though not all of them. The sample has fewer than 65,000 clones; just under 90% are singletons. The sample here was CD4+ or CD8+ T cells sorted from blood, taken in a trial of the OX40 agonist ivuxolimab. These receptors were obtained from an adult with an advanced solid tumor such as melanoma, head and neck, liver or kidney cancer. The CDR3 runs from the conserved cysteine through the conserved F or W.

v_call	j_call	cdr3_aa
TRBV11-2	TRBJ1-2	CASSAIRGSGYGYTF
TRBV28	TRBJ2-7	CASSQGQGGTYEQYF
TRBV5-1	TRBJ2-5	CASSFYGTDQETQYF
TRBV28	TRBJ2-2	CASIRGRSANTGELFF
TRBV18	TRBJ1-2	CASSPYADRANYGYTF
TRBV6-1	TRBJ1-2	CASSEGGIRGYTF
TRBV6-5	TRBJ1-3	CASSYGVTGGNTIYF
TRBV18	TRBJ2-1	CASSPSNEQFF
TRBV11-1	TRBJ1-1	CASSRGRLGVTEAFF
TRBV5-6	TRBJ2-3	CASSPGTGVTDTQYF
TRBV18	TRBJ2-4	CASSTDMNLAKNIQYF
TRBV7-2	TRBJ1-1	CASSLTGAMNTEAFF
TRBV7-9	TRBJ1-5	CASSPGESSNQPQHF
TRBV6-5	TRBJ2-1	CASSSSYEQFF
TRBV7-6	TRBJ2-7	CASSLGQLAGALGEQYF
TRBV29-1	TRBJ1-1	CSVAQGGNTEAFF
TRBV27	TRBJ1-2	CASSQDRANYGYTF
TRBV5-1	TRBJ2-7	CASSLGSSGSTYEQYF
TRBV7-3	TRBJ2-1	CASSPQSGLTNNEQFF
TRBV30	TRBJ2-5	CAWSAALGETQYF
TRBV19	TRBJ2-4	CASSPNRGAGAKNIQYF
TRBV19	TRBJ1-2	CASSQGRGTNYGYTF
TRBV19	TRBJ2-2	CASSRLAGVGTGELFF
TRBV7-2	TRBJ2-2	CASSRDSNTGELFF
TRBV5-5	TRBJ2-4	CASSLSAGDTNIQYF
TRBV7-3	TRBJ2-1	CASSPFGSYNEQFF